Listed here are 5 T cell receptor beta chains from one sample, sequenced in a study of cytomegalovirus exposure and HLA in healthy donors. The method was immunoSEQ multiplex PCR; TCRdb's version includes in-frame clones alone and lacks a portion of them. Among about 360,000 clones listed, 80% to 90% were seen once. The source material was PBMCs. These receptors were collected from a woman aged 18-30 years in good health and CMV-seronegative.

The chain uses TRBV6-1 and TRBJ2-7, with 7 bases aligning to TRBD1. After removal of 8 bases from V and 0 bases from J, the junction contained 10 bases not matched to a gene. The CDR3 is 15 residues long. Germline CDR1 MNHNS, CDR2 SASEGT. CDR3 nucleotides: TGTGCCAGCCATTCAGTGGGACAGAACTCCTACGAGCAGTACTTC. This codes for CASHSVGQNSYEQYF.

The chain couples TRBV11-2 to TRBJ2-1; TRBD2 matches 7 bases. V lost 5 bases to trimming and J lost 12 bases; unmatched junction nucleotides: 19. The germline V gene has CDR1 SGHAT and CDR2 FQNNGV. The CDR3 contains 16 residues. The CDR3 region is CASSPRGRVEASLQFF. The CDR3, as DNA: TGTGCCAGCAGCCCCCGGGGGAGGGTAGAGGCCTCTTTGCAGTTCTTC.

This sequence joins TRBV30 and TRBJ2-7, with TRBD1 identical over 12 bases. This CDR3 contains 15 residues. The germline CDR1 and CDR2 sequences are GTSNPN and SVGIG (reference sequence). V shed 5 bases, J shed 3 bases, and the junction held 8 bases outside the gene matches. CDR3 DNA sequence: TGTGCCTGGGGGGGACAGGGGGCGAGGGTCTACGAGCAGTACTTC. Amino acids: CAWGGQGARVYEQYF.

The rearrangement links TRBV27 to TRBJ1-6; no clear D. Germline CDR1 is MNHEY and CDR2 is SMNVEV (reference sequence). V lost 2 bases, J lost 7 bases, and 6 bases lay in between. This CDR3 has 13 amino acids. DNA of the CDR3: TGTGCCAGCAGTTTACAGTTCAATTCACCCCTCCACTTT. The encoded protein is CASSLQFNSPLHF.

This chain connects TRBV6-4 to TRBJ2-1; 7 bases align to TRBD1. The CDR3 extends over 14 amino acids. The V gene's germline CDR1 is MRHNA and CDR2 SNTAGT. With 6 bases clipped from V and 5 bases from J, the junction kept 7 bases outside the gene matches. As DNA, the CDR3 is TGTGCCAGCAGCCCCGGGACAGAACACAATGAGCAGTTCTTC. Residues: CASSPGTEHNEQFF.